Each of the 20 T cell receptor beta chains below was sequenced from the same sample in a study of cytomegalovirus exposure and HLA in healthy donors. In the PCR, 60 Vbeta and 13 Jbeta primers were used. Sequencing used immunoSEQ multiplex PCR; TCRdb keeps in-frame clones, though not all of them. The sample holds 40,000 to 60,000 clones. Sequencing was done on a sample of PBMCs. The receptors here all came from a male donor in good health and CMV-seropositive.

This rearrangement joins TRBV2 to TRBJ2-1; 11 positions agree with TRBD2. V lost 7 bases and J lost 4; bases outside the gene matches: 12. The CDR3 sequence is 17 residues long. CDR1 and CDR2 (germline): SNHLY, FYNNEI. This CDR3 reads CASTTSGGPGTYNEQFF. CDR3 coding DNA: TGTGCCAGCACTACTAGCGGGGGCCCGGGGACATACAATGAGCAGTTCTTC.

V and J are TRBV5-5 and TRBJ1-2, with D maybe TRBD1 (5 bases). Germline CDR1 reads SGHKS; CDR2 reads YYEKEE (reference sequence). Trimming removed 2 bases at V and 3 bases at J, with 14 bases between. This CDR3 spans 15 amino acids. CDR3 sequence (DNA): TGTGCCAGCAGCTTAGACGCTCGGGGGGACTATGGCTACACCTTC. This gives the protein CASSLDARGDYGYTF.

V and J are TRBV4-3 and TRBJ1-1, with 9 bases lining up with TRBD1. The length of the CDR3 is 17 residues. V shed 2 bases, J shed 4 bases, and the junction held 11 bases outside the gene matches. Germline CDR1 LGHNA, CDR2 YSLEER. The CDR3 loop is CASSQRKGQGLVTEAFF. CDR3 in DNA: TGCGCCAGCAGCCAAAGGAAAGGACAGGGGTTAGTCACTGAAGCTTTCTTT.

The chain couples TRBV19 to TRBJ2-1, with 7 bases aligning to TRBD2. Germline V gene lookup returns CDR1 LNHDA and CDR2 SQIVND (reference sequence). The J segment lost 3 bases and the V segment lost 7 bases, leaving 6 bases of the junction unmatched. CDR3 length equals 14 residues. CDR3 in amino acids: CASKMGEGYNEQFF. The DNA for the CDR3 is TGTGCCAGTAAGATGGGGGAGGGCTACAATGAGCAGTTCTTC.

The chain is built from TRBV19 and TRBJ2-1; D perhaps matches TRBD1 (6 bases). The CDR3 covers 14 residues. V was shortened by 5 bases and J by 8 bases, with 16 bases between the two germline ends. Germline CDR1 reads LNHDA; CDR2 reads SQIVND (reference sequence). The CDR3 here is CASSGAGEGHEQFF. CDR3 sequence (DNA): TGTGCCAGTAGTGGGGCAGGGGAAGGCCATGAGCAGTTCTTC.

The V and J genes are TRBV7-3 and TRBJ2-7, with D possibly matching TRBD1 (5 bases). Trimming removed 5 bases at V and 5 bases at J, with 16 bases between. CDR1 SGHTA and CDR2 FQGTGA come from the germline V gene. The CDR3 is made up of 14 amino acids. The DNA of the CDR3 is TGTGCCAGCAGCCCCCTATCCACAGGAAACGAGCAGTACTTC. Its translation: CASSPLSTGNEQYF. Complete variable domain (other parts from reference TRBV7-3 and TRBJ2-7): GAGVSQTPSNKVTEKGKYVELRCDPISGHTALYWYRQSLGQGPEFLIYFQGTGAADDSGLPNDRFFAVRPEGSVSTLKIQRTERGDSAVYLCASSPLSTGNEQYFGPGTRLTVT.

The gene calls are TRBV13 and TRBJ2-5; D uncertain. The end of the DNA is better explained by TRBJ2-7, so the J call may be wrong. The CDR3 spans 11 residues. The germline V gene encodes CDR1 PRHDT and CDR2 FYEKMQ (reference sequence). CDR3 DNA sequence: TGTGCCAGCAGCTACTCCTACGAGCAGTACTTC. Translating gives CASSYSYEQYF.

The chain is built from TRBV19 and TRBJ2-5; 10 positions match TRBD1. The tail of the sequence fits TRBJ2-7 better, so the J call may be wrong. Germline loops: CDR1 LNHDA, CDR2 SQIVND (reference sequence). CDR3 length: 15 residues. CDR3 coding DNA: TGTGCCAGTAGCACAGCACCGGGACAGGGGTACGAGCAGTACTTC. The encoded protein is CASSTAPGQGYEQYF.

The chain uses TRBV9 and TRBJ1-3; maybe TRBD1 (5 bases). The V and J ends lost 0 bases and 0 bases respectively, with 16 bases between them. The CDR3 totals 18 residues. In germline, CDR1 is SGDLS, CDR2 YYNGEE. CDR3 in DNA: TGTGCCAGCAGCGTAGTCGGACACCCAACTATCTCTGGAAACACCATATATTTT. This translates into CASSVVGHPTISGNTIYF.

The rearrangement uses TRBV28 and TRBJ2-1; D is ambiguous. From germline, CDR1 is MDHEN and CDR2 SYDVKM. The CDR3 has 19 amino acids. V shed 3 bases and J shed 2 bases, with 23 bases lying between them. The CDR3 DNA reads as TGTGCCAGCAGTTTTCAGGTCTTTGTCTCTTCGGCTCCCTACAATGAGCAGTTCTTC. Amino acids: CASSFQVFVSSAPYNEQFF.

The V gene is TRBV19, the J gene TRBJ1-2, with 12 bases lining up with TRBD1. The V gene's germline CDR1 is LNHDA and CDR2 SQIVND (reference sequence). With 7 bases clipped from V and 4 bases from J, the junction kept 10 bases outside the gene matches. This CDR3 is built from 16 residues. The DNA of the CDR3 is TGTGCCAGTACCCTGGGACAGGGGGCATCTTCCTATGGCTACACCTTC. It translates to CASTLGQGASSYGYTF.

The V call is TRBV27, the J call TRBJ2-5, with D possibly TRBD1 on 6 matching bases. V lost 4 bases and J lost 2, with 11 bases in between. CDR3 length: 14 residues. Germline V gene data show CDR1 as MNHEY and CDR2 as SMNVEV (reference sequence). CDR3 in amino acids: CASSSLDSQETQYF. The CDR3 nucleotides read TGTGCCAGCAGTTCCCTGGACAGTCAAGAGACCCAGTACTTC.

Of note for this clone: At one end the junction does not follow the germline gene, possibly because of a read error. This CDR3 is also generated by other DNA sequences in the sample. The genes are TRBV28 and TRBJ2-7, with TRBD2 matching 11 bases. Germline values: CDR1 MDHEN, CDR2 SYDVKM. The CDR3 length is 17 residues. The CDR3 coding sequence is TGCGCCAGCAGTTTGGATCGTAGCGGGGGGGTCTCCTACGAGCAGTACTTC. Translated, it gives CASSLDRSGGVSYEQYF.

J is TRBJ2-3 and V is TRBV4-1; 13 nucleotides agree with TRBD2. The V and J ends lost 1 base and 0 bases, in that order; junction bases with no gene match: 13. The CDR3 consists of 21 residues. Germline CDR1 and CDR2: MGHRA and YSYEKL. The DNA of the CDR3 is TGCGCCAGCAGCCAAGGCCGACTAGCGGGGGGCATACCTGCTAGCACAGATACGCAGTATTTT. As protein: CASSQGRLAGGIPASTDTQYF.

This chain connects TRBV7-6 to TRBJ1-6; TRBD1 aligns across 8 bases. Germline CDR1 reads SGHVS; CDR2 reads FNYEAQ. The junction had 9 bases not matched to a gene; V was cut back by 5 bases and J by 6 bases. CDR3 length: 16 residues. CDR3 sequence: CASSRTGPNINSPLHF. Written as DNA, the CDR3 is TGTGCCAGCAGCCGGACAGGGCCCAACATTAATTCACCCCTCCACTTT.

The chain uses TRBV30 and TRBJ2-7; D gene ambiguous. The germline V and J ends were trimmed by 0 bases and 2 bases, with 11 bases remaining between them. Per the germline V gene, CDR1 is GTSNPN and CDR2 is SVGIG (reference sequence). The CDR3 has 14 amino acids. The CDR3 nucleotides read TGTGCCTGGAGTGTACGCAACAGCCCCTACGAGCAGTACTTC. It specifies CAWSVRNSPYEQYF.

The chain combines TRBV19 with TRBJ2-7, with D perhaps TRBD2 (5 bases). The length of the CDR3 is 14 residues. Trimming removed 2 bases at V and 5 bases at J, with 13 bases between. CDR1 LNHDA and CDR2 SQIVND come from the germline V gene (reference sequence). CDR3 sequence: CASSIRRNSDEQYF. CDR3 coding DNA: TGTGCCAGTAGTATAAGGAGGAATTCCGACGAGCAGTACTTC.

The genes are TRBV6-5 and TRBJ1-2; D unresolved. CDR3 size: 14 residues. V dropped 2 bases and J dropped 2 bases, with 9 bases sitting between them. The germline CDR1 and CDR2 sequences are MNHEY and SVGAGI. CDR3 protein: CASSYTEANYGYTF. CDR3 DNA: TGTGCCAGCAGTTACACAGAAGCCAACTATGGCTACACCTTC.

The chain uses TRBV7-2 and TRBJ2-1; D might be TRBD2 (5 bases). With 5 bases removed from V and 8 bases from J, the gap between germline ends came to 16 bases. This CDR3 region has 14 residues. Germline assignment: CDR1 SGHTA and CDR2 FQGNSA. The chain's CDR3 is CASSPRMGSDEQFF. In DNA form, the CDR3 reads TGTGCCAGCAGCCCCCGGATGGGGAGCGATGAGCAGTTCTTC. The full variable domain, its missing parts supplied by reference TRBV7-2 and TRBJ2-1, is GAGVSQSPSNKVTEKGKDVELRCDPISGHTALYWYRQSLGQGLEFLIYFQGNSAPDKSGLPSDRFSAERTGGSVSTLTIQRTQQEDSAVYLCASSPRMGSDEQFFGPGTRLTVL.

As for this clone: Mismatch with germline at one junction end may stem from a read error. The chain recombines TRBV18 with TRBJ2-1, with 16 bases aligning to TRBD2. CDR1 is KGHSH, CDR2 LQKENI, per germline. The CDR3 covers 14 residues. The DNA for the CDR3 is TGTGCCAGCTCACCGGGGACTAGCGGGGGGGCTAGCGTCTTC. Translation: CASSPGTSGGASVF.